Shown below are 5 T cell receptor beta chains from a single sample sequenced in a study of blood T cell repertoires in COVID-19. TCRdb's table, derived via immunoSEQ multiplex PCR, lists solely in-frame clones and lacks some. This sample has a few hundred thousand clones; approximately 90% occur once, and the top ten carry around 0.8%. Sequencing input: peripheral blood. The source is a man younger than 45 with acute or convalescent COVID-19.

The chain has TRBV7-6 and TRBJ2-7; maybe TRBD2 (6 bases). CDR1 and CDR2 from the germline V gene are SGHVS and FNYEAQ. The CDR3 covers 16 residues. V dropped 1 base and J dropped 0 bases, with 13 bases sitting between them. CDR3 sequence: CASSLGVAGPSYEQYF. The CDR3 nucleotides read TGTGCCAGCAGCTTAGGCGTGGCGGGACCCTCCTACGAGCAGTACTTC.

V is TRBV27 and J is TRBJ1-1; TRBD1 is a possible D gene (5 bases). The CDR3 has 13 amino acids. V lost 8 bases, J lost 1 base, and 11 bases lay in between. Per germline, CDR1 MNHEY and CDR2 SMNVEV (reference sequence). For the CDR3, the DNA is TGTGCCAGCTCGGGACTGTGGAACACTGAAGCTTTCTTT. As protein: CASSGLWNTEAFF.

V gene TRBV9 combines with J gene TRBJ2-7; D unclear. Germline V CDR1 and CDR2: SGDLS, YYNGEE. V lost 2 bases, J lost 2 bases, and 11 bases lay in between. This CDR3 is 14 amino acids long. The CDR3 nucleotides are TGTGCCAGCAGCGTTTCTGTGGCCCCCTACGAGCAGTACTTC. Protein sequence: CASSVSVAPYEQYF.

The V gene is TRBV5-8, the J gene TRBJ2-7; TRBD2 matches at 7 bases. The CDR3 is made up of 16 amino acids. Germline values: CDR1 SGHTS, CDR2 YDEGEE. The V segment lost 4 bases and the J segment 6 bases; nucleotides outside the gene matches: 16. Here the CDR3 reads CASSALRQDWGGEQYF. CDR3 nucleotides: TGTGCCAGCAGCGCCCTTCGTCAGGATTGGGGGGGCGAGCAGTACTTC.

This CDR3 is CASSLYAGGYHNEQFF. CDR3 DNA: TGTGCCAGCAGTTTATACGCGGGGGGGTACCACAATGAGCAGTTCTTC. The V and J genes are TRBV27 and TRBJ2-1; 9 bases are a match to TRBD2. The CDR3 sequence is 16 residues long. Germline CDR1 and CDR2: MNHEY and SMNVEV (reference sequence). After removal of 1 base from V and 5 bases from J, the junction contained 6 bases not matched to a gene.